The 9 T cell receptor beta chains in this list originate from one sample, sequenced in a study of persistence of HIV-infected CD4 T cells. Cells were stimulated with CMV-infected fibroblast lysates at roughly 9.1 ug/mL. CD40L/CD69 double-negative CD45RO-high memory CD4+ T cells were collected. These receptors have no identified antigens. Sequencing used immunoSEQ version 4 in survey mode. Assay used: immunoSEQ multiplex PCR; TCRdb lists only in-frame clones, some missing. The profile covers tens of thousands of clones, with roughly 86% appearing a single time and 4% to 5% taken by the ten largest. Source: CD4+ T cells sorted from PBMCs after 18-hour stimulation, taken from a patient who received antiretroviral therapy. The receptors stem from an adult man with HIV who was CMV-seropositive.

The J gene is TRBJ1-1, the V gene TRBV2; TRBD1 might be the D (5 bases). V was clipped by 8 bases and J by 0 bases, with 10 bases between them. Germline V gene sequence: CDR1 SNHLY, CDR2 FYNNEI. This CDR3 contains 13 residues. The CDR3 coding sequence is TGTGCCAGCTACGAGGGGTTGAACACTGAAGCTTTCTTT. It specifies CASYEGLNTEAFF.

The chain uses TRBV7-9 and TRBJ1-3; possibly TRBD1 for D (5 bases). The length of the CDR3 is 15 residues. Germline V gene data show CDR1 as SEHNR and CDR2 as FQNEAQ (reference sequence). V was trimmed by 5 bases and J by 0 bases, leaving 11 bases between them. In DNA, the CDR3 is TGTGCCAGCAGCACAAACAGGAGCTCTGGAAACACCATATATTTT. This translates into CASSTNRSSGNTIYF.

The CDR3 DNA sequence: TGTGCCAGCAGCTTAGGGTCGCGGGGGGGCCTCCCCGGGGAGCTGTTTTTT. It codes for CASSLGSRGGLPGELFF. The chain employs TRBV7-2 and TRBJ2-2, with 9 positions matching TRBD2. Trimming at V came to 1 base and at J to 6 bases, leaving 9 bases not matched to a gene. The CDR3 length is 17 residues. The V gene's germline CDR1 is SGHTA and CDR2 FQGNSA. The full variable domain, in which reference TRBV7-2 and TRBJ2-2 provide the parts outside the CDR3, is GAGVSQSPSNKVTEKGKDVELRCDPISGHTALYWYRQSLGQGLEFLIYFQGNSAPDKSGLPSDRFSAERTGGSVSTLTIQRTQQEDSAVYLCASSLGSRGGLPGELFFGEGSRLTVL.

This chain joins TRBV4-1 and TRBJ2-3; 9 bases match TRBD2. Per the germline V gene, CDR1 is MGHRA and CDR2 is YSYEKL. The V gene end was trimmed by 5 bases and the J gene end by 3 bases; junction bases not matched to a gene: 18. The CDR3 extends over 19 amino acids. DNA of the CDR3: TGCGCCAGCAGCGGCGGGAGCGGGGGGCACTATCTAGCAACAGATACGCAGTATTTT. The encoded protein is CASSGGSGGHYLATDTQYF.

The gene calls are TRBV28 and TRBJ1-5; D unclear. Between the trimmed V and J ends, which lost 3 bases and 7 bases, there was a span of 4 bases. The CDR3 spans 11 residues. Germline values: CDR1 MDHEN, CDR2 SYDVKM. CDR3 region: CASSFNQPQHF. The DNA for the CDR3 is TGTGCCAGCAGTTTTAACCAGCCCCAGCATTTT.

The chain employs TRBV19 and TRBJ2-1; 14 nucleotides agree with TRBD2. J was trimmed by 7 bases and V by 5 bases; bases with no gene match: 7. The CDR3 totals 16 residues. The germline V gene encodes CDR1 LNHDA and CDR2 SQIVND (reference sequence). The CDR3 here is CASSARTSGGSNEQFF. The CDR3 DNA reads as TGTGCCAGTAGTGCCCGGACTAGCGGGGGGAGTAATGAGCAGTTCTTC.

The chain is built from TRBV5-8 and TRBJ1-5; maybe TRBD1 (5 bases). CDR1 SGHTS and CDR2 YDEGEE come from the germline V gene. Between the trimmed V and J ends, which lost 2 bases and 5 bases, there was a span of 14 bases. This CDR3 contains 15 residues. The CDR3 reads CASSFYGGAHQPQHF. The CDR3 DNA sequence: TGTGCCAGCAGCTTTTACGGAGGGGCCCATCAGCCCCAGCATTTT.

The V and J genes are TRBV5-1 and TRBJ2-3; D is possibly TRBD2 (5 bases). V dropped 4 bases and J dropped 1 base, with 13 bases sitting between them. Per the germline V gene, CDR1 is SGHRS and CDR2 is YFSETQ. The CDR3 spans 15 residues. DNA for the CDR3: TGCGCCAGCAGCCCGGAGGCCGAGGGCACAGATACGCAGTATTTT. Amino acids: CASSPEAEGTDTQYF.

This chain joins TRBV11-3 and TRBJ2-3, with TRBD2 matching 9 bases. CDR3 length equals 17 residues. The germline gives CDR1 SGHNT, CDR2 YENEEA. J was trimmed by 2 bases and V by 2 bases; bases with no gene match: 8. The CDR3 region has the DNA TGTGCCAGCAGCTTAAGGCGGCGGGGGGGTAACACAGATACGCAGTATTTT. This gives the protein CASSLRRRGGNTDTQYF.